The present T cell receptor beta chain was sequenced within a study of OX40 agonist ivuxolimab in advanced cancers. With regard to the full study: Ivuxolimab, which targeted the costimulatory receptor OX40 (CD134), was an agonistic, fully human IgG2 monoclonal antibody. Partial responses occurred in three dose-escalation patients: two with cutaneous melanoma and one with hepatocellular carcinoma. Among the roughly 50 dose-escalation patients, roughly 20 had hepatocellular carcinoma, about 15 melanoma, 9 renal cell carcinoma and 9 head and neck cancer. Intravenous ivuxolimab was administered to patients every 2 weeks at six dose levels: 0.01, 0.1, 0.3, 1.5, 3 and 10 mg/kg. Peripheral TCRbeta sequencing aimed to test whether ivuxolimab altered TCR sequence diversity and caused clonal T-cell expansion. Prior anti-PD-1, anti-PD-L1 or anti-CTLA-4 therapy was permitted, and 30% to 50% of dose-escalation patients had received checkpoint inhibitors. The dose-escalation cohort was roughly 83% male with a mean age of around 64 years, ranging from roughly 23 to 85. The paper describes the monotherapy dose-escalation part (N ≈ 50 patients) of the phase I trial of ivuxolimab. Summary of the overall study and its limitations: Which antigens the clonally expanded peripheral T cells were specific for was not determined. Clonal expansion of both CD4+ and CD8+ blood T cells was observed from baseline to week 6 at doses 0.1 to 3.0 mg/kg. On average, CD8+ T cells showed more expanded clones than CD4+ T cells after ivuxolimab. In the 0.1-3.0 mg/kg groups, partial responders had among the lowest normalized peripheral clonal expansion, particularly in CD8+ T cells. Low levels of normalized T-cell clonal expansion were also shown by some nonresponding patients.

A note on this clone: No antigen is known for it. No base quality information exists; no much larger clone differs at one position.

CDR3 length: 14 amino acids, cysteine to phenylalanine. Only the CDR3 DNA stays, 42 bases, in frame from base 1. V and J are truncated by 4 bases and 0 bases respectively, leaving an intervening sequence of 6 bases. Sequences MNHNY (CDR1) and SVGAGI (CDR2) are obtained from the germline V gene (reference sequence). Genomic DNA was extracted from sorted cells for sequencing of the TCRbeta CDR3 region. TCRbeta CDR3 regions were sequenced using the immunoSEQ Assay. TCRdb obtained this table from immuneACCESS and retained in-frame rearrangements with V and J assigned. These tables miss some clones; where compared with another copy, unresolved V genes account for less than half of the shortfall, and the remainder is unexplained. The sample includes more than 60,000 clones, with 65% to 85% observed a single time. Jointly, the top ten make up roughly 4.1% of the sample. Patients with autoimmune disease history or receiving systemic immunosuppression were excluded from the trial. Peripheral blood for TCR sequencing was collected from all dose cohorts at baseline, on cycle 4 day 1, and on cycle 7 day 1. The samples were drawn from a first-in-human, open-label, multicenter phase I dose-escalation trial of ivuxolimab. Adults with locally advanced or metastatic head and neck squamous cell, hepatocellular, melanoma or renal cell carcinoma were enrolled in the trial. CD4+ and CD8+ T cells were sorted separately from peripheral blood before TCR sequencing.

The V gene is TRBV6-6 and the J gene is TRBJ1-4; the D gene cannot be resolved reliably. The source of this sequence is an adult with an advanced solid tumor such as melanoma, head and neck, liver or kidney cancer. The specimen was CD4+ or CD8+ T cells sorted from blood, collected in a trial of the OX40 agonist ivuxolimab. The CDR3 region: CASSSIATNEKLFF. In nucleotides, the sequence is TGTGCCAGCAGTTCCATCGCAACTAATGAAAAACTGTTTTTT.